The clone carrying this TCR beta chain appeared once. The repertoire was sequenced with immunoSEQ multiplex PCR; TCRdb's copy has only in-frame clones and lacks some. Altogether roughly 74,000 clones are present, more than 75% being singletons, with the ten largest covering more than 0.5%. The data derive from a study of OX40 agonist ivuxolimab in advanced cancers. The TCR comes from an adult with an advanced solid tumor such as melanoma, head and neck, liver or kidney cancer. Sequenced material: CD4+ or CD8+ T cells sorted from blood, taken in a trial of the OX40 agonist ivuxolimab.

The CDR3, as DNA: TGTGCCTGGAAGGACGGTTTGAACACTGAAGCTTTCTTT. Protein product: CAWKDGLNTEAFF. The J gene is TRBJ1-1, the V gene TRBV30; no reliable D call. The CDR3 is 13 residues long. The V gene lost 4 bases and the J gene lost 0 bases, with 9 bases spanning the gap. CDR1 is GTSNPN and CDR2 is SVGIG in the germline V gene (reference sequence).